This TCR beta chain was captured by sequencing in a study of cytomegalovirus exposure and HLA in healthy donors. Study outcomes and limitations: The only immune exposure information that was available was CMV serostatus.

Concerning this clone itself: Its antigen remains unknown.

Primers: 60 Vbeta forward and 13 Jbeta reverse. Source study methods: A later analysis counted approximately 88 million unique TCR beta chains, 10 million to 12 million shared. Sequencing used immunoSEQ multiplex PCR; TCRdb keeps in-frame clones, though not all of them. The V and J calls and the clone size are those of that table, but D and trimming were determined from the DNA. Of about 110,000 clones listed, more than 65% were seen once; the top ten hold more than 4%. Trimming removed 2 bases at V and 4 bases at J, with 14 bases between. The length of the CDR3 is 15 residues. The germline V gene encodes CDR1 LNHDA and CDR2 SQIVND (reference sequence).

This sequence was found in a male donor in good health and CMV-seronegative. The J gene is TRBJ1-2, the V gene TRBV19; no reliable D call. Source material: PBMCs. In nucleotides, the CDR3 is TGTGCCAGTAGTATATCATCCCGGGATCCCTATGGCTACACCTTC. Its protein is CASSISSRDPYGYTF.